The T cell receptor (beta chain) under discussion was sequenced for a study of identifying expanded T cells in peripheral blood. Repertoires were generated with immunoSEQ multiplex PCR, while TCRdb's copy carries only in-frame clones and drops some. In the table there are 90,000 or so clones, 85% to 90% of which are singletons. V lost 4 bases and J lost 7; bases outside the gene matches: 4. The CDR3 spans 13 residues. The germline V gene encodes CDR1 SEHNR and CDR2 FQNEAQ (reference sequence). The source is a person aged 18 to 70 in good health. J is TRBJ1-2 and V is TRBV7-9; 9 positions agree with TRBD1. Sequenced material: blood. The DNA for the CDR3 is TGTGCCAGCAGCTCGGACAGGGGAATTGGCTACACCTTC. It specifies CASSSDRGIGYTF.